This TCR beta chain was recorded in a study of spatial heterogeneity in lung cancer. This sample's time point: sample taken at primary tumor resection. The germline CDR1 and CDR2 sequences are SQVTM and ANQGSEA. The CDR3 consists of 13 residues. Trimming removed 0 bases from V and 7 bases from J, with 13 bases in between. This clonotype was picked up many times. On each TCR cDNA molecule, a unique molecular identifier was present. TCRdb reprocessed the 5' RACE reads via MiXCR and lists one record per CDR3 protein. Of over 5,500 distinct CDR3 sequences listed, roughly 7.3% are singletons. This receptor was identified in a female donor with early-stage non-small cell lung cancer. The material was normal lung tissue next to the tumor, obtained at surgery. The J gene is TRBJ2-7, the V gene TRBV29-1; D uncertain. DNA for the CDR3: TGCAGCGTTGAAGACAGAGACTTCGGGGAGCAGTACTTC. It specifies CSVEDRDFGEQYF.